The 2 T cell receptor beta chains given below trace back to one sample, sequenced in a study of blood T cells in healthy people across ages. Through a sample-barcoded 5' primer and a J-beta primer mix, a second PCR was run for 7 to 11 cycles. TCRdb redid the calling of the 5' RACE reads with MiXCR, one entry per CDR3 protein. This repertoire shows roughly 700,000 distinct CDR3 sequences, 20% to 30% found once; its top ten account for more than 8%. These data were also reused for a study on T cells of mothers and their children.

The sample was blood. The receptors were gathered from a boy under 18 in good health.

The rearrangement uses TRBV20-1 and TRBJ1-5, with TRBD1 matching over 7 bases. The germline V gene encodes CDR1 DFQATT and CDR2 SNEGSKA (reference sequence). Losses at the gene ends were 3 bases for V and 6 bases for J; bases not matched to a gene: 8. This CDR3 has 14 amino acids. CDR3 DNA sequence: TGCAGTGCTAGGAGTACAGGGGCTGGTCAGCCCCAGCATTTT. This codes for CSARSTGAGQPQHF.

This clonotype was observed a handful of times. V and J are TRBV12-3 or TRBV12-4 and TRBJ2-3, with D perhaps matching TRBD2 (5 bases). CDR3 length equals 15 residues. Trimming shortened V by 5 bases and J by 6 bases, and 18 bases separated the two germline ends. In nucleotides, the CDR3 is TGTGCCAGCAGTCCGACGGGATCGGGTACGGATACGCAGTATTTT. Its protein product is CASSPTGSGTDTQYF.